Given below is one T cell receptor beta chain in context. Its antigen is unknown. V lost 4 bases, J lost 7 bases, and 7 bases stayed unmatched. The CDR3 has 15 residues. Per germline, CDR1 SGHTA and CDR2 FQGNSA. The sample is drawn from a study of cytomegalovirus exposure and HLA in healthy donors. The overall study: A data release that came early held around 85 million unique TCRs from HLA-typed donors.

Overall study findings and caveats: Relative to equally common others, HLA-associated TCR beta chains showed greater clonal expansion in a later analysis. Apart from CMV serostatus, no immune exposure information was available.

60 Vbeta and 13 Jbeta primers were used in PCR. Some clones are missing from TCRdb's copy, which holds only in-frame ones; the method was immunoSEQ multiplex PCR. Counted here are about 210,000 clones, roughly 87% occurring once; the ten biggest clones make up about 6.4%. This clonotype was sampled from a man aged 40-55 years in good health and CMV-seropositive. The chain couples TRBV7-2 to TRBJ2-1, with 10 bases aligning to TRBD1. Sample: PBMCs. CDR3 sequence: CASSSTGGGWNEQFF. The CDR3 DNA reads TGTGCCAGCAGCTCGACAGGGGGCGGATGGAATGAGCAGTTCTTC. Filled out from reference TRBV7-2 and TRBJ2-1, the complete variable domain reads GAGVSQSPSNKVTEKGKDVELRCDPISGHTALYWYRQSLGQGLEFLIYFQGNSAPDKSGLPSDRFSAERTGGSVSTLTIQRTQQEDSAVYLCASSSTGGGWNEQFFGPGTRLTVL.